These 31 T cell receptor beta chains came from one sample sequenced in a study of vaccination and CD4 T cells after COVID-19. Stated treatment: roughly 10-day PBMC culture with coronavirus spike peptide pools or control peptides (ViraFEST assay). An Oncomine TCR Beta short-read assay was used to sequence the DNA from cultured CD4+ T cells. TCRdb ran MiXCR on the PCR reads and lists one entry per CDR3 protein. The table records some 16,000 distinct CDR3 sequences, about 50% of them present only once. These receptors have no identified antigens. The sample consisted of CD4+ T cells from blood, cultured in vitro. These receptors all stem from a human donor who had recovered from COVID-19.

The chain employs TRBV20-1 and TRBJ1-6, with D perhaps matching TRBD1 (6 bases). Germline lookup yields CDR1 DFQATT and CDR2 SNEGSKA (reference sequence). V was pared by 1 base and J by 7 bases, with 20 bases between. CDR3 size: 17 residues. CDR3 in amino acids: CSARGELRGGSNSPLHF. CDR3 DNA: TGCAGTGCTAGAGGCGAGCTCAGGGGAGGGTCAAATTCACCCCTCCACTTT.

CDR3 coding DNA: TGTGCCAGCTCACCTATGGCGGGACAAGAGACCCAGTACTTC. It specifies CASSPMAGQETQYF. The chain employs TRBV18 and TRBJ2-5; D possibly corresponds to TRBD2 (6 bases). The CDR3 covers 14 residues. Germline V gives CDR1 KGHSH, CDR2 LQKENI. Trimming removed 3 bases from V and 2 bases from J, with 10 bases in between. Full variable domain (rest looked up from reference TRBV18 and TRBJ2-5): NAGVMQNPRHLVRRRGQEARLRCSPMKGHSHVYWYRQLPEEGLKFMVYLQKENIIDESGMPKERFSAEFPKEGPSILRIQQVVRGDSAAYFCASSPMAGQETQYFGPGTRLLVL.

This clonotype was seen more than once but under ten times. This rearrangement joins TRBV7-9 to TRBJ1-1; TRBD1 agrees at 8 bases. This CDR3 is built from 15 residues. Trimming cost V 6 bases and J 0 bases; bases outside gene matches: 6. Looked up from germline, CDR1 is SEHNR and CDR2 is FQNEAQ (reference sequence). The CDR3 region has the DNA TGTGCCAGCAGTTACGGACAGGGCGTGAACACTGAAGCTTTCTTT. Translated: CASSYGQGVNTEAFF.

In its sample, this clonotype is large. The chain carries TRBV29-1 and TRBJ2-5, with TRBD1 identical over 7 bases. J gave up 4 bases and V 0 bases, and 2 bases lay outside the gene matches. The CDR3 is 13 residues long. Germline-derived CDR1 and CDR2 are SQVTM and ANQGSEA. The CDR3 DNA reads TGCAGCGTTGAAGAAGGGGGCACAGAGACCCAGTACTTC. Translated: CSVEEGGTETQYF. The variable domain in full, completed from reference TRBV29-1 and TRBJ2-5, reads SAVISQKPSRDICQRGTSLTIQCQVDSQVTMMFWYRQQPGQSLTLIATANQGSEATYESGFVIDKFPISRPNLTFSTLTVSNMSPEDSSIYLCSVEEGGTETQYFGPGTRLLVL.

The chain couples TRBV5-1 to TRBJ2-3; TRBD2 matches 9 bases. Looked up from germline, CDR1 is SGHRS and CDR2 is YFSETQ. The junction had 12 bases not matched to a gene; V was cut back by 4 bases and J by 0 bases. The CDR3 runs to 18 residues. DNA of the CDR3: TGCGCCAGCAGCGGAGAGGCGGGGGGGCCGGGCAGCACAGATACGCAGTATTTT. This codes for CASSGEAGGPGSTDTQYF.

This sequence joins TRBV7-9 and TRBJ2-2; D possibly uses TRBD1 or TRBD2 (5 bases each). The germline CDR1 and CDR2 sequences are SEHNR and FQNEAQ (reference sequence). Trimming left V 1 base short and J 6 bases short, with 12 bases between. The CDR3 length is 15 residues. CDR3 DNA: TGTGCCAGCAGCTTAGGGGACGGTCGTCCCGGGGAGCTGTTTTTT. Translated: CASSLGDGRPGELFF.

The chain is built from TRBV28 and TRBJ1-1; possible D gene TRBD1, 5 bases. Germline loops: CDR1 MDHEN, CDR2 SYDVKM. CDR3 length equals 16 residues. V was pared by 3 bases and J by 10 bases, with 24 bases between. As DNA, the CDR3 is TGTGCCAGCAGTTTCCAGCGGGGCTTTAGACCCGCGGGAGCTTTCTTT. Protein product: CASSFQRGFRPAGAFF.

This clonotype was seen only a few times. J is TRBJ1-5 and V is TRBV19; 7 nucleotides line up with TRBD1. V gave up 10 bases and J gave up 2 bases; unmatched junction bases: 5. Germline values: CDR1 LNHDA, CDR2 SQIVND (reference sequence). CDR3 length equals 13 residues. CDR3 sequence reads: CATRQGGNQPQHF. DNA of the CDR3: TGTGCCACCCGACAGGGTGGCAATCAGCCCCAGCATTTT.

This clonotype appeared a single time. The gene calls are TRBV28 and TRBJ1-2, with a tentative D call TRBD1 (5 bases). V was cut by 2 bases and J by 1 base, with 8 bases left in between. This CDR3 spans 14 amino acids. CDR1 is MDHEN and CDR2 is SYDVKM in the germline V gene. This CDR3 is CASSLPQGNYGYTF. In nucleotides, the CDR3 is TGTGCCAGCAGTTTACCCCAGGGTAACTATGGCTACACCTTC.

The J gene is TRBJ2-2, the V gene TRBV6-1, with D tentatively TRBD1 (5 bases). The CDR3 consists of 11 residues. With 6 bases removed from V and 8 bases from J, the gap between germline ends came to 7 bases. Germline CDR1 is MNHNS and CDR2 is SASEGT. CDR3 nucleotide sequence: TGTGCCAGCAGGCGGACAGGGGAGCTGTTTTTT. It yields the protein CASRRTGELFF.

This clonotype was detected only a few times. The chain uses TRBV18 and TRBJ1-2, with D perhaps matching TRBD1 (5 bases). Trimming cost V 3 bases and J 2 bases, with 10 bases left between them. In germline, CDR1 is KGHSH, CDR2 LQKENI. The CDR3 runs to 14 residues. This chain's CDR3 is CASSPGGFNYGYTF. The DNA for the CDR3 is TGTGCCAGCTCACCGGGGGGGTTCAACTATGGCTACACCTTC.

This clonotype occurred a few times. The J gene is TRBJ2-2, the V gene TRBV10-3, with TRBD1 matching over 8 bases. V lost 7 bases to trimming and J lost 5 bases; unmatched junction nucleotides: 6. The CDR3 covers 14 residues. The germline V gene encodes CDR1 ENHRY and CDR2 SYGVKD. The CDR3 DNA is TGTGCCATCACCGCAGGGGGCGGTACCGGGGAGCTGTTTTTT. This translates into CAITAGGGTGELFF.

This chain joins TRBV7-3 and TRBJ1-2; TRBD1 matches at 7 bases. Germline CDR1 reads SGHTA; CDR2 reads FQGTGA. This CDR3 spans 14 amino acids. Unmatched junction bases numbered 10, after V lost 5 bases and J lost 7 bases. The CDR3 loop is CASSPGGGATGYTF. CDR3 nucleotide sequence: TGTGCCAGCAGCCCAGGGGGGGGGGCGACTGGCTACACCTTC.

This clonotype came up a few times. The CDR3 protein is CASRRGRVRNTEAFF. For the CDR3, the DNA is TGTGCCAGCAGAAGAGGCAGGGTACGGAACACTGAAGCTTTCTTT. This rearrangement joins TRBV6-1 to TRBJ1-1; possibly TRBD1 for D (5 bases). Germline lookup yields CDR1 MNHNS and CDR2 SASEGT. V gave up 6 bases and J gave up 1 base, with 15 bases separating them. CDR3 length equals 15 residues.

This clonotype was detected a few times. V gene TRBV7-8 combines with J gene TRBJ2-3; 12 bases fit TRBD2. This CDR3 spans 16 amino acids. The junction had 5 bases not matched to a gene; V was cut back by 5 bases and J by 2 bases. The germline gives CDR1 SGHVS, CDR2 FQNEAQ. The CDR3 reads CASSPTSGGPTDTQYF. In DNA, the CDR3 is TGTGCCAGCAGCCCCACTAGCGGGGGGCCCACAGATACGCAGTATTTT.

The chain couples TRBV4-3 to TRBJ2-7; D perhaps matches TRBD1 (6 bases). Between the trimmed V and J ends, which lost 0 bases and 4 bases, there was a span of 7 bases. The germline CDR1 and CDR2 sequences are LGHNA and YSLEER. The CDR3 totals 13 residues. CDR3 sequence reads: CASSQEDSYEQYF. CDR3 coding DNA: TGCGCCAGCAGCCAAGAGGACAGTTACGAGCAGTACTTC.

V and J are TRBV19 and TRBJ1-1; TRBD1 matches 9 bases. Germline trimming cut 4 bases from V and 3 bases from J; bases unmatched to any gene: 9. Per germline, CDR1 LNHDA and CDR2 SQIVND (reference sequence). This CDR3 has 16 residues. The CDR3 region has the DNA TGTGCCAGTAGTACCCTACAGGGGGCGGAGGACACTGAAGCTTTCTTT. It codes for CASSTLQGAEDTEAFF.

The V gene is TRBV7-8, the J gene TRBJ2-7; 8 bases agree with TRBD1. Unmatched junction bases numbered 8, after V lost 5 bases and J lost 2 bases. Germline V gives CDR1 SGHVS, CDR2 FQNEAQ. This CDR3 has 15 residues. CDR3 in amino acids: CASSPRTGSTYEQYF. For the CDR3, the DNA is TGTGCCAGCAGCCCCCGGACAGGGTCCACCTACGAGCAGTACTTC. Full variable domain (rest looked up from reference TRBV7-8 and TRBJ2-7): GAGVSQSPRYKVAKRGQDVALRCDPISGHVSLFWYQQALGQGPEFLTYFQNEAQLDKSGLPSDRFFAERPEGSVSTLKIQRTQQEDSAVYLCASSPRTGSTYEQYFGPGTRLTVT.

The table lists this clonotype with a few counts. The J gene is TRBJ2-2, the V gene TRBV19; 12 bases map to TRBD2. CDR1 LNHDA and CDR2 SQIVND come from the germline V gene (reference sequence). There are 16 residues in the CDR3. With 4 bases clipped from V and 6 bases from J, the junction kept 6 bases outside the gene matches. The CDR3 spells CASSRLAGGPAGELFF. CDR3 sequence (DNA): TGTGCCAGTAGTAGGCTAGCGGGGGGGCCTGCCGGGGAGCTGTTTTTT.

As for this clonotype: A far larger clone is a single base away, which makes a read error likely. V usage is TRBV12-3 or TRBV12-4 and J usage is TRBJ2-5; TRBD2 might be the D (6 bases). CDR3 length: 17 residues. The CDR3 DNA follows: TGTGCCAGCAGTGCTCAAGGACGGGGGATATACCAAGAGATCCAGTACTTC. Residues: CASSAQGRGIYQEIQYF.

This clonotype was observed a few times. The chain is built from TRBV7-3 and TRBJ1-1; D remains unclear. The CDR3 is 16 residues long. Germline CDR1 SGHTA, CDR2 FQGTGA. The V gene lost 1 base and the J gene lost 4 bases, with 16 bases spanning the gap. The CDR3 reads CASSLNGDHRITEAFF. The CDR3 nucleotides read TGTGCCAGCAGCTTAAACGGGGATCATCGTATCACTGAAGCTTTCTTT.

This clonotype turned up a few times. The J gene is TRBJ1-1, the V gene TRBV24-1; 7 positions agree with TRBD1. J gave up 5 bases and V 9 bases, and 8 bases lay outside the gene matches. Looked up from germline, CDR1 is KGHDR and CDR2 is SFDVKD. The CDR3 extends over 13 amino acids. CDR3 bases: TGTGCCACCGGGCAGGGGGTATCTACTGAAGCTTTCTTT. It encodes CATGQGVSTEAFF.

Only a few counts were recorded for this clonotype. The J gene is TRBJ2-5, the V gene TRBV7-6; 7 bases fit TRBD2. The CDR3 spans 15 residues. Germline V gene lookup returns CDR1 SGHVS and CDR2 FNYEAQ. Trimming cost V 1 base and J 0 bases; bases outside gene matches: 2. The CDR3 reads CASSLGGGNQETQYF. CDR3 DNA sequence: TGTGCCAGCAGCTTAGGGGGGGGGAACCAAGAGACCCAGTACTTC. The variable domain in full, with the rest retrieved from reference TRBV7-6 and TRBJ2-5, is GAGVSQSPRYKVTKRGQDVALRCDPISGHVSLYWYRQALGQGPEFLTYFNYEAQQDKSGLPNDRFSAERPEGSISTLTIQRTEQRDSAMYRCASSLGGGNQETQYFGPGTRLLVL.

This sequence joins TRBV6-2 or TRBV6-3 and TRBJ1-5; D remains ambiguous. The germline gives CDR1 MNHEY, CDR2 SVGEGT. The germline V and J ends were trimmed by 2 bases and 4 bases, with 6 bases remaining between them. The CDR3 loop spans 13 amino acids. The chain's CDR3 is CASSYDYNQPQHF. The CDR3 DNA reads TGTGCCAGCAGTTACGACTATAATCAGCCCCAGCATTTT.

The chain employs TRBV28 and TRBJ1-1, with a tentative D call TRBD1 (6 bases). Trimming pared 2 bases from V and 3 bases from J, leaving 10 bases between. CDR1 and CDR2 from the germline V gene are MDHEN and SYDVKM. This CDR3 is built from 14 residues. The CDR3 DNA sequence: TGTGCCAGCAGTTTAAGTGGACAGTACACTGAAGCTTTCTTT. Translation: CASSLSGQYTEAFF. The full variable domain, its missing parts supplied by reference TRBV28 and TRBJ1-1, is DVKVTQSSRYLVKRTGEKVFLECVQDMDHENMFWYRQDPGLGLRLIYFSYDVKMKEKGDIPEGYSVSREKKERFSLILESASTNQTSMYLCASSLSGQYTEAFFGQGTRLTVV.

This clonotype is large by share. This sequence joins TRBV5-8 and TRBJ2-1, with TRBD2 as a possible D gene (5 bases). CDR1 SGHTS and CDR2 YDEGEE come from the germline V gene. The CDR3 loop spans 16 amino acids. Trimming shortened V by 5 bases and J by 3 bases, and 18 bases separated the two germline ends. For the CDR3, the DNA is TGTGCCAGCAGGACGTACCCAGCGGCTCGCTACAATGAGCAGTTCTTC. Its translation is CASRTYPAARYNEQFF.

This clonotype qualifies as medium-sized. The chain employs TRBV2 and TRBJ1-2; 7 nucleotides agree with TRBD1. CDR1 and CDR2 from the germline V gene are SNHLY and FYNNEI. The CDR3 totals 11 residues. V was clipped by 10 bases and J by 8 bases; unmatched bases: 7. For the CDR3, the DNA is TGTGCCACAGACAGGGATGGCGGCTACACCTTC. Translated: CATDRDGGYTF.

This clonotype came up a few times. This chain uses TRBV20-1 with TRBJ2-3, with D perhaps given as TRBD1 or TRBD2 (6 bases each). Between the trimmed V and J ends, which lost 4 bases and 0 bases, there was a span of 14 bases. The CDR3 loop spans 15 amino acids. Germline loops: CDR1 DFQATT, CDR2 SNEGSKA (reference sequence). CDR3 sequence (DNA): TGCAGTGCTACAAGTAGGGGGGATAGCACAGATACGCAGTATTTT. Translation gives CSATSRGDSTDTQYF.

This clonotype was counted between two and nine times. The chain links TRBV11-2 to TRBJ2-3, with 8 positions matching TRBD2. The CDR3 has 14 amino acids. CDR1 and CDR2 (germline): SGHAT, FQNNGV. After removal of 5 bases from V and 3 bases from J, the junction contained 4 bases not matched to a gene. DNA for the CDR3: TGTGCCAGCAGCCCCGGCGGGAGGACAGATACGCAGTATTTT. Its translation is CASSPGGRTDTQYF.

The chain combines TRBV20-1 with TRBJ1-1; tentatively, D is TRBD1 (6 bases). With 0 bases removed from V and 1 base from J, the gap between germline ends came to 9 bases. From germline, CDR1 is DFQATT and CDR2 SNEGSKA (reference sequence). The CDR3 is made up of 14 amino acids. Here the CDR3 DNA reads TGCAGTGCTAGAGAAGGACAGAGGAACACTGAAGCTTTCTTT. This encodes CSAREGQRNTEAFF.

The chain carries TRBV4-2 and TRBJ1-4; 12 bases fit TRBD1. The V gene's germline CDR1 is LGHNA and CDR2 YNFKEQ. This CDR3 is built from 17 residues. V gave up 0 bases and J gave up 5 bases; unmatched junction bases: 4. The CDR3 DNA sequence: TGTGCCAGCAGCCAAGAGGGACAGGGGGCTTACAATGAAAAACTGTTTTTT. Encoded protein: CASSQEGQGAYNEKLFF.